This TCR beta chain was documented in a study of technical replicates of blood from a handful of donors (dated by TCRdb to 2017 to 2019). Library generation was performed with the immunoSEQ multiplex PCR assay. TCRdb obtained this table from immuneACCESS and retained in-frame rearrangements with V and J assigned. These tables miss some clones; where compared with another copy, unresolved V genes account for less than half of the shortfall, and the remainder is unexplained. The sample profile shows fewer than 90,000 clones; around 94% of them were found once. Around 0.25% of the sample belongs to the ten largest clones. Measured from the cysteine to the phenylalanine, the CDR3 is 16 residues long. Here the CDR3 DNA is all that survives: 48 bases in frame from base 1. V trim: 2 bases; J trim: 8 bases; unmatched bases: 14. Looking up the germline V gene (reference sequence) yields CDR1 MNHNY and CDR2 SVGAGI.

In the case of this clone: The clone's antigen remains unknown. Base qualities are not recorded, but no much larger clone differs from it by a single base.

The sequence was obtained from a human donor in good health. The sequenced sample consisted of T cells isolated from PBMCs. Rearrangement joined TRBV6-6 to TRBJ1-1; the central 7 bases match TRBD1. The DNA is TGTGCCAGCAGTTACCAGACAGGGCCACCAACCCCCGAAGCTTTCTTT. It translates as CASSYQTGPPTPEAFF.